Included here is one T cell receptor beta chain sequence, with context. No antigen is known for it. This sample was included in a study of T cells expressing NK-cell markers. Study results and limitations: The study found dominant NKG2C+ clonotypes at about 1.0-7.0% of CD8+ T cells in about six donors. Expanded clones of NKG2C+ T cells had an unclear HCMV specificity. Among a handful of donors, these clonotypes also ranked first in the CD3+CD56-NKG2C+ fraction.

As the method of synthesis, 5'RACE template switching with UMIs yielded TCR beta cDNA. TCRdb processed the 5' RACE reads again and assigns one entry to each CDR3 protein, with no DNA. The sample data list 400,000 to 450,000 distinct CDR3 sequences. This CDR3 has 15 amino acids. From germline, CDR1 is SGHTA and CDR2 FQGNSA. The TCR sequence derives from a woman aged 18-70 years in good health. V is TRBV7-2 and J is TRBJ2-7; the D gene TCRdb calls, TRBD1, cannot be checked with no DNA. Material for sequencing was blood T cells: a sorted CD56 or NKG2C T cell subset, CD4+ or CD8+ T cells, or bulk PBMC T cells (not recorded which). CDR3 sequence: CASSRTGQNSYEQYF. The full variable domain, in which reference TRBV7-2 and TRBJ2-7 provide the parts outside the CDR3, is GAGVSQSPSNKVTEKGKDVELRCDPISGHTALYWYRQSLGQGLEFLIYFQGNSAPDKSGLPSDRFSAERTGGSVSTLTIQRTQQEDSAVYLCASSRTGQNSYEQYFGPGTRLTVT.